This T cell receptor beta chain came from a study of blood T cell repertoires in COVID-19. Sequencing was performed with immunoSEQ multiplex PCR; in TCRdb, only in-frame clones are kept and a portion is missing. Counted here are 140,000 to 150,000 clones, roughly 84% occurring once; the ten biggest clones make up around 5.4%. V trimming: 4 bases; J trimming: 7 bases; junction bases outside the gene matches: 5. The CDR3 spans 13 residues. The germline CDR1 and CDR2 sequences are SGHAT and FQNNGV. Sequencing was done on a sample of PBMCs or T cells enriched from blood (not recorded which). The chain employs TRBV11-2 and TRBJ2-5; 8 bases are a match to TRBD1. This receptor was taken from a woman in her forties or fifties who had been exposed to COVID-19. CDR3 coding DNA: TGTGCCAGCAGCTCGGACAGGGTGGCGACCCAGTACTTC. Encoded protein: CASSSDRVATQYF.